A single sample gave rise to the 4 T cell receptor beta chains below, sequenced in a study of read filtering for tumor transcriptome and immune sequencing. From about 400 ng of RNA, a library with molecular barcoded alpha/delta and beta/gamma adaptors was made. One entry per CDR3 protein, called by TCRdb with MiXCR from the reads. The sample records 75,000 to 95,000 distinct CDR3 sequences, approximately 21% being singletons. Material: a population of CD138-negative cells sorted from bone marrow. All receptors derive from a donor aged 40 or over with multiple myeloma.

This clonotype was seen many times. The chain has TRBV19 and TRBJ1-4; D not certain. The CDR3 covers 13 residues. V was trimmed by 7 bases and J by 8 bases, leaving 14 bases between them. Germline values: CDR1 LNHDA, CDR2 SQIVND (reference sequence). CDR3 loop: CASIREAGEKLFF. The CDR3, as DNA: TGTGCCAGTATTCGGGAAGCGGGGGAAAAACTGTTTTTT.

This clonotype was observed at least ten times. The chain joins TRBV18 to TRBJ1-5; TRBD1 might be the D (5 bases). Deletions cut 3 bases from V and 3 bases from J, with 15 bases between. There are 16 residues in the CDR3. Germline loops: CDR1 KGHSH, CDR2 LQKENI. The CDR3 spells CASSPLAGGLNQPQHF. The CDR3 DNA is TGTGCCAGCTCACCTCTCGCTGGGGGACTCAATCAGCCCCAGCATTTT.

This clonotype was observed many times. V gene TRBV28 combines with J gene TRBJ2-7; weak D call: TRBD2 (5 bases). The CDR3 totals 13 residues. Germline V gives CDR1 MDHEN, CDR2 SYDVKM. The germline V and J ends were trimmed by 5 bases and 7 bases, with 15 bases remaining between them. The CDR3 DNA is TGTGCCAGCAGTAACATCTCCCCGGGGGAGCAGTACTTC. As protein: CASSNISPGEQYF.

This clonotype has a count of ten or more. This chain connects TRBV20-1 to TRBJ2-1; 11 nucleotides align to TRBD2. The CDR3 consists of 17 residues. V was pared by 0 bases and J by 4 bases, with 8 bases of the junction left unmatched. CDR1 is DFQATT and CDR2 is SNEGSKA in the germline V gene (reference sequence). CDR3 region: CSARDGASGGKYNEQFF. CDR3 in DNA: TGCAGTGCTAGAGACGGAGCTAGCGGGGGGAAGTACAATGAGCAGTTCTTC.